The clone carrying this T cell receptor (beta chain) was seen a handful of times. Amplified TCR beta CDR3 regions derived from RNA transcripts. First-round RT-PCR of the TCR CDR3 relied on the HTBI primer set. MiXCR, run by TCRdb on the multiplex PCR reads, gives a single entry per CDR3 protein. This table has around 580,000 distinct CDR3 sequences, 16% appearing once. This sample stems from a study of T cells in Graves' hyperthyroidism and ophthalmopathy. Deletions cut 1 base from V and 4 bases from J, with 4 bases between. The CDR3 contains 12 residues. Per the germline V gene, CDR1 is SQVTM and CDR2 is ANQGSEA. Hyperthyroidism of Graves' type that showed no ophthalmopathy progression within 18 months was stable. It was approximately 9.7 ml of fresh peripheral blood that supplied the PBMCs.

Source material: blood. The source of this sequence is a woman aged 18-29 years with Graves' hyperthyroidism. This chain connects TRBV29-1 to TRBJ2-2; unclear D gene. The CDR3 DNA sequence: TGCAGCGTTGAAGGGCCCACCGGGGAGCTGTTTTTT. Protein sequence: CSVEGPTGELFF.